These 11 T cell receptor beta chains were all obtained from the same sample, sequenced in a study of spatial heterogeneity in lung cancer (dated by TCRdb to about 2019). Beyond this particular receptor, the publication reports: The tumor nonsynonymous mutation count correlated with the number of expanded intratumoral alpha and beta TCRs.

No antigen has been assigned to these receptors. Receptor libraries were prepared by 5' RACE. The run used a NextSeq 500. TCRdb ran its own pipeline on the public reads, namely fastp trimming at Q25 and MiXCR clone calling, and kept in-frame beta chains. Rows are combined by CDR3 protein, so each entry shows the most common genes and DNA. The sample table holds about 100,000 distinct CDR3 sequences, of which 3.5% to 5% were seen once. The ten top clones hold around 20% of the sample. Sample time point, as interpreted from the label and publication: sample taken at primary tumor resection. The source material was lung tumor tissue, sampled at surgery. These receptors all come from a male donor with early-stage non-small cell lung cancer.

This clonotype was recorded at least ten times. The chain combines TRBV4-1 with TRBJ2-4, with D perhaps TRBD1 or TRBD2 (6 bases each). Germline loops: CDR1 MGHRA, CDR2 YSYEKL. This CDR3 comprises 21 residues. V shed 4 bases and J shed 1 base, with 29 bases lying between them. DNA for the CDR3: TGCGCCAGCAGCCCCCCCCGGGGACAAACTACCTCCGGGGGTGCCAAAAACATTCAGTACTTC. Translation gives CASSPPRGQTTSGGAKNIQYF.

This clonotype showed up many times. The V and J genes are TRBV27 and TRBJ2-3; TRBD2 might be the D (5 bases). This CDR3 is 13 amino acids long. The V gene lost 6 bases and the J gene lost 8 bases, with 15 bases spanning the gap. Germline-derived CDR1 and CDR2 are MNHEY and SMNVEV (reference sequence). The chain's CDR3 is CASRTGNFGTQYF. The CDR3 bases are TGTGCCAGCAGGACGGGAAATTTTGGTACGCAGTATTTT.

Many counts were recorded for this clonotype. CDR3 residues: CASSFGVTDTQYF. CDR3 nucleotide sequence: TGTGCCAGCAGCTTTGGGGTTACAGATACGCAGTATTTT. The V and J genes are TRBV7-6 and TRBJ2-3; D not resolved. V gave up 3 bases and J gave up 3 bases, with 7 bases separating them. The CDR3 has 13 amino acids. The germline CDR1 and CDR2 sequences are SGHVS and FNYEAQ.

At least ten counts were recorded for this clonotype. The J gene is TRBJ2-3, the V gene TRBV18; either TRBD1 or TRBD2 may fit D (5 bases each). This CDR3 is built from 15 residues. From germline, CDR1 is KGHSH and CDR2 LQKENI. Trimming shortened V by 4 bases and J by 2 bases, and 13 bases separated the two germline ends. CDR3 DNA: TGTGCCAGCTCACAGGGGACCCGCTCCACAGATACGCAGTATTTT. Amino acids: CASSQGTRSTDTQYF.

This clonotype was picked up many times. The V and J genes are TRBV4-2 and TRBJ1-6; maybe TRBD1 (5 bases). CDR1 LGHNA and CDR2 YNFKEQ come from the germline V gene. Trimming took off 1 base at V and 5 bases at J, with 12 bases between the two ends. This CDR3 contains 16 residues. CDR3 region: CASSQVGGNNNSPLHF. The CDR3 DNA reads as TGTGCCAGCAGCCAAGTGGGGGGAAACAATAATTCACCCCTCCACTTT.

In this sample, this clonotype turned up many times. The chain has TRBV7-9 and TRBJ1-6; D is perhaps TRBD1 (5 bases). CDR3 size: 14 residues. Germline-derived CDR1 and CDR2 are SEHNR and FQNEAQ (reference sequence). With 1 base removed from V and 14 bases from J, the gap between germline ends came to 15 bases. DNA for the CDR3: TGTGCCAGCAGCTTAGAGGGGACGGGGTCGGCCCTCCACTTT. It translates to CASSLEGTGSALHF.

This clonotype was picked up many times. The J gene is TRBJ1-1, the V gene TRBV20-1; the D is unclear. Trimming removed 2 bases at V and 8 bases at J, with 6 bases between. The CDR3 has 10 amino acids. CDR1 and CDR2 (germline): DFQATT, SNEGSKA (reference sequence). CDR3 amino acids: CSARHREAFF. The CDR3 nucleotides read TGCAGTGCTAGACACCGGGAAGCTTTCTTT.

This clonotype occurred a few times. This chain joins TRBV6-6 and TRBJ2-1; D is unclear. Germline CDR1 is MNHNY and CDR2 is SVGAGI (reference sequence). The CDR3 loop spans 14 amino acids. The germline V and J ends were trimmed by 6 bases and 12 bases, with 21 bases remaining between them. CDR3 nucleotide sequence: TGTGCCAGCAGAGGTGCAGACATTTCCGAAGGGCAGTTCTTC. Its protein product is CASRGADISEGQFF.

The table lists this clonotype with many counts. The genes are TRBV29-1 and TRBJ1-2, with TRBD1 matching over 9 bases. Germline trimming cut 3 bases from V and 7 bases from J; bases unmatched to any gene: 9. The CDR3 has 14 amino acids. Per the germline V gene, CDR1 is SQVTM and CDR2 is ANQGSEA. In DNA form, the CDR3 reads TGCAGCGTTGAGCTGGACAGGGGCCTTTTTGGCTACACCTTC. It codes for CSVELDRGLFGYTF.

This clonotype was seen at least ten times. The V and J genes are TRBV9 and TRBJ1-2; possibly TRBD1 for D (5 bases). Trimming shortened V by 3 bases and J by 4 bases, and 13 bases separated the two germline ends. The CDR3 consists of 14 residues. Germline CDR1 is SGDLS and CDR2 is YYNGEE. The DNA of the CDR3 is TGTGCCAGCAGCGAGGTGGGGGGAGGCTATGGCTACACCTTC. Translation gives CASSEVGGGYGYTF.

This clonotype was seen many times. The CDR3 bases are TGTGCCAGCAGCCAAGCTCACGCCTCGGTGGAGAAGCAGTATTTT. This sequence encodes CASSQAHASVEKQYF. The J gene is TRBJ2-3, the V gene TRBV3-1, with D unclear. Trimming stripped 1 base from V and 11 bases from J, with 19 bases between. CDR3 length: 15 residues. Germline V lookup: CDR1 LGHDT, CDR2 YNNKEL (reference sequence).